This T cell receptor (beta chain) came from a study of cytomegalovirus exposure and HLA in healthy donors (dated by TCRdb to the late 2010s). The study in broad terms: According to an earlier analysis of around 600 of the donors, about 180 million T cells yielded roughly 110 million unique TCR beta sequences and approximately 280 Gb of sequence data. An early release covering 550 to 700 HLA-typed donors comprised approximately 300 gigabases of sequencing data and tens of millions of unique TCR sequences. In addition to the first cohort of around 670 subjects, a separate validation cohort of 120 different subjects was used. In a later analysis, previously published TCR beta repertoires from 500 to 750 donors were re-analyzed and high-resolution HLA genotyping was added so that TCR occurrence patterns could be studied. To predict cytomegalovirus infection status, the study combined high-throughput TCR immunosequencing, statistical association of individual TCRs with disease status, and machine learning. All discovery cohort repertoires had been generated on a single sequencing platform. The T cell repertoires of 670 or so subjects were profiled by immunosequencing and related to cytomegalovirus serostatus. Four or five DR-DQ haplotypes were handled as single units for association and clustering, since linkage in the cohort was strong. A later genetic analysis took genome-wide SNP genotypes for about 65% of the roughly 670 donors and used that subset as a discovery cohort. To decide whether each TCR beta V gene segment behaved as functional or pseudogenic, an earlier analysis of 587 of the donors relied on high-throughput TCR beta sequencing. Donor age, sex, ethnicity and CMV serostatus were compiled together with the repertoire data. The genetic ancestry cluster associated with self-reported Caucasian donors included about 81% of the 300 to 450 genotyped donors. Rather than using new phenotypic data, the later analysis identified candidate immune exposures from TCR beta sequences and from how often those sequences occurred across donors. Among roughly 370 genotyped donors of the cohort, an average of approximately 240,000 unique TCR beta nucleotide sequences were sequenced per donor, approximately 20% of them non-productive. The study was designed to test whether signatures of past pathogen exposure could be identified by cataloging public T cell receptors. The number of typed donors differed by locus: about 629-640 for A, B, C, DRB1 and DQB1; approximately 520 for DQA1; 606 for DPA1; and around 450 for DPB1. Both class I and class II loci were covered by HLA typing, at four-digit resolution. The investigation overall reported the following: Linkage disequilibrium might explain the correlated functional status among segregating V segments, but an unknown experimental factor could not be ruled out. Presence/absence analyses assumed roughly uniform sequencing depth across donors, an assumption that may not hold. A group of highly shared sequence variants was considered likely to be a technical artifact of the sequencing pipeline. A few of the identified cytomegalovirus-associated TCR beta chains were confirmed in vitro to be specific for cytomegalovirus antigens. According to a later analysis, TCR association rates differed among HLA loci, with DRB1 alleles showing the most associated TCRs and HLA-C alleles showing the fewest. Several of the top co-occurrence clusters appeared to be linked to parvovirus B19, influenza, CMV and Epstein-Barr virus, according to a later analysis. In an earlier analysis of over 550 of the donors, most TCR beta V segments were observed in productive rearrangements about 87% or about 30% of the time, broadly matching IMGT annotations. The earlier analysis of a few hundred of the donors excluded 15 to 20 rarely observed V segments, including chromosome 9 orphons, because counts were too low. Most CMV-associated TCR beta chains appeared to be HLA-restricted in a later analysis, and the HLA associations seemed to be driven largely by CMV exposure. Because some donors lacked HLA typing at each locus, the association tests relied only on the typed subset. Compared with the approximately 710-donor mean, donors in an Asian-associated ancestry cluster had fewer N-insertions in productive TCRs, according to a later genetic analysis. In a later analysis, HLA-associated TCR beta chains were found to be more clonally expanded and to have lower generation probabilities than equally common non-associated chains. A total of 150 to 200 TCR beta chains were listed by the study as associated with cytomegalovirus. A further reported finding was that TCR beta sequences accurately predicted the HLA-A and HLA-B alleles for most subjects in the first cohort. In a later analysis, 16,951 TCR beta sequences were associated with specific HLA alleles at a false discovery rate of 0.05. An association between a missense DCLRE1C variant and V-gene and J-gene trimming of TCR beta chains was found in a later genetic analysis and replicated in an independent cohort. Only TCR beta chains were sequenced in this cohort, and the absence of alpha or paired-chain data limited detectable features. When HLA alleles, especially DR and DQ, strongly co-occurred, attributing TCR associations to individual alleles was difficult. Some IMGT-functional V segments, including TRBV6-2 and TRBV6-3, could not be distinguished by the 87-base-pair reads and were therefore excluded. Immune exposure information for the cohort was limited to CMV serostatus. Across donors, most TCR sequences were observed very rarely, whereas some public TCRs were present in many individuals. It was suggested by the authors that the approach could potentially be generalized to other disease states and immunological phenotypes. The classifier was reported to diagnose cytomegalovirus status with high specificity and sensitivity in both the original and validation cohorts.

Via the germline V gene, CDR1 is SNHLY and CDR2 FYNNEI. From the cysteine up to the phenylalanine, the CDR3 has a length of 14 residues. The sequence is cut down to CDR3 DNA, 42 bases in frame from base 1. The junction shows trimming of 3 bases on V and 8 bases on J, plus 13 bases between the germline ends. With respect to this clone: Its recognized antigen is unknown. Base qualities are missing; no much larger clone stands one base away.

The cohort was made up of 650 to 700 healthy bone marrow donors. At the time of sampling, all cohort members were nominally healthy, though unrecorded immune exposures were likely present. The donor was CMV seropositive and belonged to the group of 250 to 300 seropositive cohort members. Each donor provided a peripheral blood sample, and peripheral blood mononuclear cells were used for TCR beta sequencing. Genomic DNA extraction from the blood cell samples was performed with the Qiagen DNeasy Blood Extraction Kit. The receptor library was made with the immunoSEQ multiplex PCR assay. For the multiplex PCR, a mixture combining 60 forward primers for TCR Vbeta segments and 13 reverse primers for TCR Jbeta segments was used. The CDR3 region of rearranged TCR beta genes was amplified from genomic DNA by a multiplex PCR assay. On the Illumina HiSeq System, the amplified TCR beta libraries were sequenced as 87-base-pair reads. As for how the authors treated the data: In a later analysis, 70 million to 95 million unique TCR beta chains were counted across the 690 or so repertoires, and approximately 11 million of these chains were shared by at least two donors. To remove PCR and sequencing errors, raw reads were error-corrected and collapsed into unique sequences using a nearest-neighbor algorithm that merged closely related sequences. To assign V, D and J gene segments, CDR3 sequences were aligned to IMGT reference sequences. Each retained sequence needed at least a six-nucleotide match to both a V gene segment and a J gene segment. Rearrangements were called productive when the CDR3 lacked stop codons and stayed in frame with V and J; all others were non-productive. CDR3 was defined according to IMGT convention as the region running from the second conserved V-encoded cysteine to the conserved J-encoded phenylalanine. The earlier analysis of 587 of the donors excluded sequences that lacked an unambiguous match to a single V gene segment. In an earlier analysis of approximately 590 of the donors, V segments were called functional above 56.7% productive rearrangements and were called segregating when the between-donor standard deviation exceeded 5%. A statistical classification framework was developed to diagnose cytomegalovirus status using the catalog of TCR beta chain sequences. In a later analysis, TCR nucleotide sequences were compared against IMGT/GENE-DB human TR gene sequences so that V and J genes could be assigned. The TCRdist pipeline was used in a later analysis to assign CDR3 sequences and most-parsimonious VDJ recombination scenarios. In a later analysis, each TCR beta chain was defined by its CDR3 amino acid sequence together with its V-gene family, and reads without a unique V-gene family were excluded. In a later analysis, 450 to 600 highly shared, low-generation-probability nucleotide sequences were removed to address suspected cross-contamination and a sequencing artifact. A later analysis calculated a clonal expansion index for each public chain from normalized within-repertoire ranks of inferred template counts. Generation probabilities in a later analysis came from a VDJ recombination model fitted to out-of-frame rearrangements, and those results were checked against IGoR. In a later analysis, hypergeometric tests were used to score TCR-TCR, TCR-HLA and TCR-CMV co-occurrence, with a repertoire-size bias correction applied to TCR pairs. False discovery rates were estimated in a later analysis by permuting HLA or CMV assignments 20 times. A later analysis grouped co-occurring TCRs with DBSCAN, adding TCRdist sequence similarity when clustering within HLA-allele-positive subsets. Co-occurrence clustering excluded repertoires with fewer than 30,000 or more than 120,000 public chains, plus five with anomalous nucleotide sharing. Drawn from immuneACCESS, this table holds only the in-frame rearrangements with V and J called that TCRdb kept. Clones are partly lost; checked studies trace under half to an unresolved V gene and leave the rest unexplained. V, J and clone size reflect that table, while D and trimming were determined from the DNA. Within this sample are approximately 170,000 clones, with 70% of them counted one time only. Approximately 5% of the sample belongs to the ten largest clones.

This sequence originates from a man younger than 35 in good health and CMV-seropositive. The sequenced sample was PBMCs. The V and J segments used are TRBV2 and TRBJ2-2; perhaps TRBD1 is the D gene, with 6 bases matching. The encoded CDR3 is CASSDSLGAGELFF. The sequenced DNA: TGTGCCAGCAGTGATAGTCTGGGGGCTGGGGAGCTGTTTTTT.